This TCR beta chain was sequenced in a study of blood T cells in healthy people across ages. PCR was performed a second time for about 6 to 12 cycles using a sample-barcoded 5' primer and a J-beta primer mix. A tag from a template-switch adaptor with 12 random nucleotides marked each cDNA molecule. MiXCR was run by TCRdb on the 5' RACE reads, yielding one entry per CDR3 protein. The sample lists fewer than 1.5 million distinct CDR3 sequences, roughly 45% seen once, with 7% to 9.5% in the top ten. Study-level findings and limits: The percentage of naive T cells correlated strongly with TCR beta diversity.

Germline V gene lookup returns CDR1 ENHRY and CDR2 SYGVKD. This CDR3 comprises 16 residues. Unmatched junction bases numbered 5, after V lost 2 bases and J lost 4 bases. This clonotype was seen more than once but under ten times. As yet, its antigen is unknown. Sequencing was done on a sample of blood. The rearrangement links TRBV10-3 to TRBJ2-1; 10 bases map to TRBD2. This clonotype originated in a woman aged 18-29 years in good health. Here the CDR3 reads CAISEPSLAGYNEQFF. The CDR3 DNA reads TGTGCCATCAGTGAGCCTTCACTAGCGGGGTACAATGAGCAGTTCTTC.